This T cell receptor (beta chain) was recovered during a study of cytomegalovirus exposure and HLA in healthy donors (dated by TCRdb to the late 2010s). Broadly, across the study: An earlier analysis of roughly 570 of the donors reported approximately 300 Gb of sequence data and around 110 million unique TCR beta sequences obtained from roughly 170 million T cells. The study aimed to test whether cataloging public T cell receptors could reveal signatures of past pathogen exposure. The number of typed donors differed by locus: about 629-630 for A, B, C, DRB1 and DQB1; 522 for DQA1; around 610 for DPA1; and roughly 470 for DPB1. An earlier analysis of 500 to 650 of the donors applied high-throughput TCR beta sequencing to assess whether each TCR beta V gene segment acted as functional or pseudogenic. High-throughput TCR immunosequencing, statistical association of individual TCRs with disease status, and machine learning were combined to predict cytomegalovirus infection status. Roughly 5 DR-DQ haplotypes were handled as single units for association and clustering, since linkage in the cohort was strong. Class I and class II HLA loci were covered by the typing at four-digit resolution. Of the 398 genotyped donors, approximately 83% fell in the genetic ancestry cluster associated with self-reported Caucasian donors. The T cell repertoires of around 670 subjects were profiled by immunosequencing and related to cytomegalovirus serostatus. Along with the 666-subject first cohort, a separate validation cohort of some 130 different subjects was used. A later genetic analysis took genome-wide SNP genotypes for about 60% of the roughly 670 donors and used that subset as a discovery cohort. All discovery cohort repertoires had been generated on a single sequencing platform. Among several hundred genotyped donors of the cohort, an average of approximately 220,000 unique TCR beta nucleotide sequences was sequenced per donor, of which about 18% were non-productive. In the later analysis, no new phenotypic data were used to find candidate immune exposures; instead, reliance was placed on TCR beta sequences and their occurrence across donors. An early release that covered several hundred HLA-typed donors contained around 300 gigabases of sequencing data and tens of millions of unique TCR sequences. To study patterns of TCR occurrence, a later analysis re-analyzed previously published TCR beta repertoires from 500 to 850 donors and added high-resolution HLA genotyping. Donor age, sex, ethnicity and CMV serostatus were collected together with the repertoire data. Here is what the overall study found, with its caveats: In vitro tests confirmed that a few of the cytomegalovirus-associated TCR beta chains recognize cytomegalovirus antigens. In a later analysis, more than 15,000 TCR beta sequences were associated with specific HLA alleles at a false discovery rate of 0.05. Cytomegalovirus status was reported to be diagnosed by the classifier with high specificity and sensitivity in both the original and validation cohorts. A later genetic analysis associated a missense DCLRE1C variant with V-gene and J-gene trimming of TCR beta chains, and an independent cohort replicated the association. A later analysis found that HLA-associated TCR beta chains were more clonally expanded and had lower generation probabilities than equally common non-associated chains. Roughly uniform sequencing depth across donors was assumed in presence/absence analyses, although this assumption may not hold. The cohort was sequenced for TCR beta chains only, and without alpha or paired-chain data the features that could be detected were limited. The sequencing pipeline was judged likely to have produced a cluster of highly shared sequence variants as a technical artifact. HLA typing was unavailable for some donors at each locus, so association tests used only the typed subset. A later genetic analysis reported fewer N-insertions in productive TCRs among donors in an Asian-associated ancestry cluster than the roughly 700-donor mean. According to a later analysis, parvovirus B19, influenza, CMV and Epstein-Barr virus appeared linked to several top co-occurrence clusters. The authors suggested that the approach could potentially be extended to other disease states and immunological phenotypes. Because counts were too low, more than 15 rarely observed V segments, including chromosome 9 orphons, were left out of the earlier analysis of a few hundred of the donors. Most TCR sequences were seen in very few donors, while some public TCRs were found in many individuals. When HLA alleles, especially DR and DQ, strongly co-occurred, attributing TCR associations to individual alleles was difficult. Because the 87-base-pair reads could not distinguish some IMGT-functional V segments, including TRBV6-2 and TRBV6-3, those segments were excluded. In an earlier analysis of some 640 of the donors, most TCR beta V segments were observed in productive rearrangements about 87% or about 30% of the time, broadly matching IMGT annotations. Immune exposure information for the cohort was limited to CMV serostatus. According to a later analysis, TCR association rates differed among HLA loci, with DRB1 alleles showing the most associated TCRs and HLA-C alleles showing the fewest. The study listed 164 TCR beta chains as associated with cytomegalovirus. Correlated functional status among segregating V segments might be attributable to linkage disequilibrium, but an unknown experimental factor could not be ruled out. A later analysis found that most CMV-associated TCR beta chains appeared HLA-restricted, with HLA associations seemingly driven largely by CMV exposure. A further reported finding was that TCR beta sequences accurately predicted the HLA-A and HLA-B alleles for most subjects in the first cohort.

Comments on this clone: Its binding antigen is unknown. The record has no base qualities; no much larger clone is one base away.

In total, 630 or so healthy bone marrow donors made up the cohort. At the time of sampling, all cohort members were nominally healthy, though unrecorded immune exposures were likely present. The donor tested CMV seronegative, placing the donor among the 350 or so seronegative members of the cohort. Every donor gave a peripheral blood sample, and the peripheral blood mononuclear cells from that sample were used for TCR beta sequencing. Genomic DNA was extracted from the blood cell samples with the Qiagen DNeasy Blood Extraction Kit. Here V drops 2 bases and J drops 3 bases, and the junction holds 1 base not matched to any gene. From the germline V gene, CDR1 is KGHSH and CDR2 is LQKENI. CDR3 length: 15 amino acids, cysteine to phenylalanine. The entry retains the CDR3 DNA only, 45 bases that are in frame from base 1. Library method: the immunoSEQ multiplex PCR assay. A mixture of 60 forward primers for TCR Vbeta segments and 13 reverse primers for TCR Jbeta segments was used in the multiplex PCR. The CDR3 region of rearranged TCR beta genes was amplified from genomic DNA with a multiplex PCR assay. The Illumina HiSeq System was used to sequence the amplified TCR beta libraries as 87-base-pair reads. In the paper's pipeline: A later analysis counted tens of millions of unique TCR beta chains across the 600 to 850 repertoires, and around 12 million of these chains were shared by at least two donors. Raw reads were error-corrected and collapsed into unique sequences with a nearest-neighbor algorithm that merged closely related sequences to remove PCR and sequencing errors. Alignment of CDR3 sequences to IMGT reference sequences was used to assign V, D and J gene segments. For a sequence to be retained, a match of at least six nucleotides to both a V gene segment and a J gene segment was required. A rearrangement was called productive if the CDR3 had no stop codons and remained in frame with V and J, and every other rearrangement was called non-productive. Following IMGT convention, CDR3 was defined as the stretch from the second conserved V-encoded cysteine up to the conserved J-encoded phenylalanine. Sequences without an unambiguous match to a single V gene segment were excluded from the earlier analysis of about 600 of the donors. In an earlier analysis of approximately 500 of the donors, a V segment was called functional when productive rearrangements were above 56.7%, and segregating when the standard deviation between donors exceeded 5%. A statistical classification framework was built for diagnosing cytomegalovirus status from the catalog of TCR beta chain sequences. A later analysis assigned V and J genes by comparing TCR nucleotide sequences with IMGT/GENE-DB human TR gene sequences. In a later analysis, CDR3 sequences and most-parsimonious VDJ recombination scenarios were assigned using the TCRdist pipeline. In a later analysis, each TCR beta chain was defined by its CDR3 amino acid sequence together with its V-gene family, and reads lacking a unique V-gene family were excluded. A later analysis removed 600 or so highly shared, low-generation-probability nucleotide sequences to deal with suspected cross-contamination and a sequencing artifact. For each public chain, a later analysis derived a clonal expansion index from normalized ranks of inferred template counts within each repertoire. A later analysis computed generation probabilities with a VDJ recombination model fitted to out-of-frame rearrangements, and checked the results against IGoR. In a later analysis, hypergeometric tests were used to score TCR-TCR, TCR-HLA and TCR-CMV co-occurrence, with a repertoire-size bias correction applied to TCR pairs. In a later analysis, false discovery rates were estimated by permuting HLA or CMV assignments 20 times. In a later analysis, co-occurring TCRs were grouped using DBSCAN, and TCRdist sequence similarity was added for clustering within HLA-allele-positive subsets. For co-occurrence clustering, repertoires with fewer than 30,000 or more than 120,000 public chains were excluded, along with about five repertoires with anomalous nucleotide sharing. Entries here come from immuneACCESS through TCRdb and include only in-frame sequences with V and J called. Some clones fail to appear in such tables; in the studies checked, an unresolved V gene covers under half of the shortfall, and the cause of the remainder is unknown. V, J and clone size are taken as reported in that table, and D and trimming were inferred from the DNA itself. The sample records roughly 200,000 clones, over 65% of which are singletons. The top ten clonotypes cover 0.6% to 0.7% of the sample.

This sequence was found in a young man in good health and CMV-seronegative. Sample: PBMCs. The rearranged segments are TRBV18 and TRBJ1-4; 9 junctional bases match TRBD1. The CDR3 reads CASSPGQGSNEKLFF. The sequenced DNA: TGTGCCAGCTCACCAGGACAGGGGTCTAATGAAAAACTGTTTTTT.